The subject of this entry is one TCR beta chain. Germline CDR1 reads GTSNPN; CDR2 reads SVGIG (reference sequence). The CDR3 is made up of 12 amino acids. With 4 bases removed from V and 1 base from J, the gap between germline ends came to 7 bases. The data were taken from a study of technical replicates of blood from four donors. Sequencing was performed with immunoSEQ multiplex PCR; in TCRdb, only in-frame clones are kept and a portion is missing. In the table there are approximately 68,000 clones, 95% to 98% of which are singletons. The chain uses TRBV30 and TRBJ2-5; D call uncertain. Specimen: T cells isolated from PBMCs. The origin of this receptor is a human donor in good health. The CDR3 sequence: CAWTGLQETQYF. The CDR3 DNA reads as TGTGCCTGGACTGGCCTCCAAGAGACCCAGTACTTC.